Each of the 16 T cell receptor beta chains below was sequenced from the same sample in a study of T cells in Graves' hyperthyroidism and ophthalmopathy. Researchers amplified the TCR beta CDR3 regions from RNA transcripts. In the first-round RT-PCR of the TCR CDR3, the HTBI primer set was used. TCRdb passed the multiplex PCR reads through MiXCR, listing each CDR3 protein once. The sample holds hundreds of thousands of distinct CDR3 sequences, 15% to 17% seen once. Specimen: blood. The origin of the receptors is a woman between 18 and 29 years old with Graves' hyperthyroidism.

This clonotype was detected many times. The chain has TRBV5-1 and TRBJ2-5; perhaps D is TRBD1 or TRBD2 (5 bases each). With 4 bases removed from V and 5 bases from J, the gap between germline ends came to 12 bases. The CDR3 has 13 residues. CDR1 and CDR2 from the germline V gene are SGHRS and YFSETQ. CDR3 coding DNA: TGCGCCAGCAGCCAGCCCTGGGGGGAGACCCAGTACTTC. This codes for CASSQPWGETQYF.

This clonotype came up many times. J is TRBJ2-5 and V is TRBV18; D unclear. This CDR3 has 13 amino acids. Germline CDR1 reads KGHSH; CDR2 reads LQKENI. V was cut by 3 bases and J by 5 bases, with 10 bases left in between. CDR3 DNA: TGTGCCAGCTCACCGGCGGCACCGGAGACCCAGTACTTC. Translating it yields CASSPAAPETQYF.

This clonotype has ten or more counts. This chain links TRBV10-3 with TRBJ2-3, with unresolved D. Germline V gene data show CDR1 as ENHRY and CDR2 as SYGVKD. This CDR3 region has 15 residues. V lost 10 bases to trimming and J lost 2 bases, with 19 bases between them. The CDR3 DNA is TGTGCCACCTCTTGGGGATCAGCCCACACAGATACGCAGTATTTT. Translating gives CATSWGSAHTDTQYF.

This clonotype was detected many times. The CDR3 is CASSHWGLGRRFGYTF. The CDR3 bases are TGTGCCAGCAGCCATTGGGGATTAGGCAGGAGGTTCGGCTACACCTTC. V and J are TRBV3-1 and TRBJ1-2; unclear D gene. Per germline, CDR1 LGHDT and CDR2 YNNKEL (reference sequence). The CDR3 contains 16 residues. V lost 3 bases to trimming and J lost 8 bases, with 22 bases between them.

Many counts were recorded for this clonotype. The chain carries TRBV7-9 and TRBJ2-2; 7 nucleotides match TRBD1. The germline gives CDR1 SEHNR, CDR2 FQNEAQ (reference sequence). This CDR3 is 15 amino acids long. With 5 bases clipped from V and 4 bases from J, the junction kept 7 bases outside the gene matches. DNA of the CDR3: TGTGCCAGCAGCCTCGACAGGGACCCCACCGGGGAGCTGTTTTTT. It encodes CASSLDRDPTGELFF.

This clonotype was counted ten times or more. The V and J genes are TRBV18 and TRBJ1-1; D is unresolved. The CDR3 sequence is 13 residues long. The V end lost 4 bases, the J end lost 8 bases, and 14 bases lay between the germline ends. Germline-derived CDR1 and CDR2 are KGHSH and LQKENI. CDR3 sequence reads: CASSQLENLEAFF. CDR3 in DNA: TGTGCCAGCTCACAATTAGAAAATCTGGAAGCTTTCTTT.

This clonotype has more than one count but fewer than ten. A read error is possible here, since a much larger clone lies one base away. The rearrangement joins TRBV30 to TRBJ2-1; possible D gene TRBD2, 6 bases. The CDR3 contains 15 residues. In germline, CDR1 is GTSNPN, CDR2 SVGIG (reference sequence). The ends were cut back, 3 bases at V and 2 bases at J, with 14 bases in the middle. CDR3: CAWRGGRDPYNEQFF. The CDR3 nucleotides read TGTGCCTGGAGGGGAGGCAGGGACCCCTACAATGAGCAGTTCTTC.

Comment on this clonotype: This may come from a read error, since a much larger clone is one base off. This sequence joins TRBV5-1 and TRBJ1-2; D unclear. This CDR3 has 15 amino acids. Germline CDR1 reads SGHRS; CDR2 reads YFSETQ. The CDR3: CASSSAAQSVDGYAF. The DNA of the CDR3 is TGCGCCAGCAGCTCGGCCGCCCAATCGGTGGATGGCTACGCCTTC.

V gene TRBV6-1 combines with J gene TRBJ1-5; no clear D gene. There are 14 residues in the CDR3. V shed 9 bases and J shed 0 bases, with 12 bases lying between them. The germline V gene has CDR1 MNHNS and CDR2 SASEGT. The CDR3 DNA reads TGTGCCAGTCGTGAGGTGGCTAGCAATCAGCCCCAGCATTTT. Translation: CASREVASNQPQHF.

This clonotype was detected many times. V usage is TRBV7-9 and J usage is TRBJ2-2; D gene ambiguous. Germline CDR1 is SEHNR and CDR2 is FQNEAQ (reference sequence). The CDR3 spans 13 residues. V dropped 5 bases and J dropped 9 bases, with 13 bases sitting between them. The CDR3: CASSPAPSRELFF. CDR3 in DNA: TGTGCCAGCAGCCCTGCCCCGAGCCGGGAGCTGTTTTTT. The whole variable domain, remainder taken from reference TRBV7-9 and TRBJ2-2, is DTGVSQNPRHKITKRGQNVTFRCDPISEHNRLYWYRQTLGQGPEFLTYFQNEAQLEKSRLLSDRFSAERPKGSFSTLEIQRTEQGDSAMYLCASSPAPSRELFFGEGSRLTVL.

This clonotype was counted only a few times. The gene calls are TRBV20-1 and TRBJ1-5, with a tentative D call TRBD1 (6 bases). The V and J ends lost 5 bases and 3 bases respectively, with 11 bases between them. Germline values: CDR1 DFQATT, CDR2 SNEGSKA (reference sequence). This CDR3 region has 13 residues. For the CDR3, the DNA is TGCAGTGCTTTGGGGGCGCTCAATCAGCCCCAGCATTTT. This codes for CSALGALNQPQHF.

This clonotype was counted between two and nine times. A single base separates this from a much larger clone, so it may be a read error. The rearrangement links TRBV7-9 to TRBJ2-7; tentatively, D is TRBD1 or TRBD2 (5 bases each). Germline CDR1 and CDR2: SEHNR and FQNEAQ (reference sequence). The CDR3 totals 13 residues. The chain's CDR3 is CASSLVQGWERYF. The CDR3 DNA reads as TGTGCCAGCAGCTTAGTCCAGGGATGGGAGCGGTACTTC. Full variable domain (outside the CDR3, taken from reference TRBV7-9 and TRBJ2-7): DTGVSQNPRHKITKRGQNVTFRCDPISEHNRLYWYRQTLGQGPEFLTYFQNEAQLEKSRLLSDRFSAERPKGSFSTLEIQRTEQGDSAMYLCASSLVQGWERYFGPGTRLTVT.

The CDR3 protein is CASSHGGRASDTQYF. CDR3 coding DNA: TGTGCCAGCAGTCACGGGGGGAGGGCCTCAGATACGCAGTATTTT. This chain connects TRBV12-3 or TRBV12-4 to TRBJ2-3, with 7 bases that match TRBD2. Trimming at V came to 5 bases and at J to 4 bases, leaving 9 bases not matched to a gene. The CDR3 runs 15 residues.

This clonotype was picked up a small number of times. The chain combines TRBV19 with TRBJ2-1; the D is unclear. Per the germline V gene, CDR1 is LNHDA and CDR2 is SQIVND (reference sequence). The CDR3 totals 13 residues. Trimming left V 5 bases short and J 10 bases short, with 15 bases between. CDR3: CASSSRHLREQFF. The CDR3 DNA follows: TGTGCCAGTAGTTCCCGACACCTTCGGGAGCAGTTCTTC. The entire variable domain, with the rest obtained from reference TRBV19 and TRBJ2-1, is as follows: DGGITQSPKYLFRKEGQNVTLSCEQNLNHDAMYWYRQDPGQGLRLIYYSQIVNDFQKGDIAEGYSVSREKKESFPLTVTSAQKNPTAFYLCASSSRHLREQFFGPGTRLTVL.

This clonotype was detected many times. The chain employs TRBV6-1 and TRBJ1-2; the match to TRBD1 covers 11 bases. Germline CDR1 MNHNS, CDR2 SASEGT. The trim removed 5 bases at V and 8 bases at J, leaving 10 bases unmatched. CDR3 length: 15 residues. CDR3 DNA sequence: TGTGCCAGCAGTCACACTCGGACAGGGGGCGAAGGCTACACCTTC. Its protein product is CASSHTRTGGEGYTF.

This clonotype was picked up many times. This chain joins TRBV5-1 and TRBJ1-1, with TRBD1 matching over 8 bases. Trimming took 0 bases from V and 5 from J; bases not matched to a gene: 6. This CDR3 has 15 amino acids. Germline loops: CDR1 SGHRS, CDR2 YFSETQ. The CDR3 DNA reads TGCGCCAGCAGCTTGGGACGGACAGGGTGGACTGAAGCTTTCTTT. Amino acids: CASSLGRTGWTEAFF.